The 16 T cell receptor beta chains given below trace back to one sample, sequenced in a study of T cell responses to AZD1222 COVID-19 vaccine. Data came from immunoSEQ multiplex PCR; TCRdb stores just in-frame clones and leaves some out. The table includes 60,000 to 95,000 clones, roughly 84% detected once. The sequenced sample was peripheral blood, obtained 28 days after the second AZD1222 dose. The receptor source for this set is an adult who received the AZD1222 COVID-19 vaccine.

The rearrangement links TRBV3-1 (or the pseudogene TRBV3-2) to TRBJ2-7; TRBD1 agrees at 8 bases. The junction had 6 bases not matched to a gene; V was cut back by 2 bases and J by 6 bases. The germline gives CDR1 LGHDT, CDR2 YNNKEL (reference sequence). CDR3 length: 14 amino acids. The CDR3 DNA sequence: TGTGCCAGCAGCCAAAACCAGGGGGCGAGCGAGCAGTACTTC. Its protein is CASSQNQGASEQYF.

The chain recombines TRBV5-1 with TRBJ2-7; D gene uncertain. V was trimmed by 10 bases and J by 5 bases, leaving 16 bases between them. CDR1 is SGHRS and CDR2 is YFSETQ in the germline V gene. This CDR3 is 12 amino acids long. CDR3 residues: CASLGPRNEQYF. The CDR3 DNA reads TGCGCCTCGCTGGGTCCGAGGAACGAGCAGTACTTC. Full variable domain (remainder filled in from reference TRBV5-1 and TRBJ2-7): KAGVTQTPRYLIKTRGQQVTLSCSPISGHRSVSWYQQTPGQGLQFLFEYFSETQRNKGNFPGRFSGRQFSNSRSEMNVSTLELGDSALYLCASLGPRNEQYFGPGTRLTVT.

This CDR3 is CASSPVVAGELFF. The CDR3 DNA reads as TGTGCCAGCTCACCGGTGGTGGCCGGGGAGCTGTTTTTT. V is TRBV18 and J is TRBJ2-2; D gene uncertain. The V gene's germline CDR1 is KGHSH and CDR2 LQKENI. V lost 3 bases and J lost 6, with 8 bases in between. This CDR3 is built from 13 residues.

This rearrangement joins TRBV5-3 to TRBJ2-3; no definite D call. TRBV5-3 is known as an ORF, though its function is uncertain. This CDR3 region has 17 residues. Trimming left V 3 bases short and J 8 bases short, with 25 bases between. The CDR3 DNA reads TGTGCCAGAAGCTGTAAGCCTGAGACCCTCGTTTTTGTTACGCAGTATTTT. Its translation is CARSCKPETLVFVTQYF.

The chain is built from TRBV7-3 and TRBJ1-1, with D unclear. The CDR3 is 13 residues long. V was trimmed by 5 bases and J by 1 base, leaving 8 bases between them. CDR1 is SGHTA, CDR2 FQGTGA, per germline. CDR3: CASSRAGNTEAFF. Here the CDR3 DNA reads TGTGCCAGCAGCCGGGCCGGGAACACTGAAGCTTTCTTT. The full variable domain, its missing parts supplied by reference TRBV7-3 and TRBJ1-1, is GAGVSQTPSNKVTEKGKYVELRCDPISGHTALYWYRQSLGQGPEFLIYFQGTGAADDSGLPNDRFFAVRPEGSVSTLKIQRTERGDSAVYLCASSRAGNTEAFFGQGTRLTVV.

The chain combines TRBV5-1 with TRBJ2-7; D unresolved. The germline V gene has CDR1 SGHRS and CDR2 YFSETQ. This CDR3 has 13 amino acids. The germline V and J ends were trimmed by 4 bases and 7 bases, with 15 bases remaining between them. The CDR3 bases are TGCGCCAGCAGCCCGGGTCGGTCTTTTGAGCAGTACTTC. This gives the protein CASSPGRSFEQYF. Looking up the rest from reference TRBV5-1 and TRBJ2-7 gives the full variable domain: KAGVTQTPRYLIKTRGQQVTLSCSPISGHRSVSWYQQTPGQGLQFLFEYFSETQRNKGNFPGRFSGRQFSNSRSEMNVSTLELGDSALYLCASSPGRSFEQYFGPGTRLTVT.

In nucleotides, the CDR3 is TGTGCCAGCAGCCTAGGGTGGGGCACCGGGGAGCTGTTTTTT. As protein: CASSLGWGTGELFF. The rearrangement uses TRBV11-1 and TRBJ2-2; D is uncertain. Trimming pared 5 bases from V and 4 bases from J, leaving 11 bases between. In germline, CDR1 is SGHAT, CDR2 FQDESV (reference sequence). This CDR3 contains 14 residues.

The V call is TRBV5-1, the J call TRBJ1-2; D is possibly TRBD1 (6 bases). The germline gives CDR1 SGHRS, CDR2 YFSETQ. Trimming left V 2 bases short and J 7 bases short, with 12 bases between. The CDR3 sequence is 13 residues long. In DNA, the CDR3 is TGCGCCAGCAGCTTCGGGGGGGCCTCTGGCTACACCTTC. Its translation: CASSFGGASGYTF.

The DNA of the CDR3 is TGTGCCAGCAGCCCCCGGACAGGGGTGCCCGGGGAGCTGTTTTTT. Translated: CASSPRTGVPGELFF. The rearrangement links TRBV9 to TRBJ2-2, with 9 bases identical to TRBD1. J gave up 6 bases and V 4 bases, and 7 bases lay outside the gene matches. CDR3 length: 15 residues. In germline, CDR1 is SGDLS, CDR2 YYNGEE.

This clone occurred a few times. The CDR3 coding sequence is TGTGCCAGCAGCTTCAGTCCAGCGTCTAACTATGGCTACACCTTC. As protein: CASSFSPASNYGYTF. The rearrangement links TRBV7-8 to TRBJ1-2; D is undetermined. Per the germline V gene, CDR1 is SGHVS and CDR2 is FQNEAQ. This CDR3 has 15 residues. The V and J ends lost 3 bases and 0 bases respectively, with 11 bases between them.

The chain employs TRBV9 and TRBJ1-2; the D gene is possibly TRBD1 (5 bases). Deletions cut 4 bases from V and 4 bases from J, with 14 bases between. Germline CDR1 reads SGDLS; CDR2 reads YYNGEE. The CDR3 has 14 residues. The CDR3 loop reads CASSPRAGSYGYTF. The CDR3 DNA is TGTGCCAGCAGCCCGAGAGCAGGGAGCTATGGCTACACCTTC.

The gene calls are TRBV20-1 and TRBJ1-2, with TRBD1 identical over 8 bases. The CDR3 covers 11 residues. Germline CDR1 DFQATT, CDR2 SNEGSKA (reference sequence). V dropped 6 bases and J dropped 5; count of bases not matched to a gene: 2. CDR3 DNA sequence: TGCAGTGCCCGGACAGGGTATGGCTACACCTTC. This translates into CSARTGYGYTF.

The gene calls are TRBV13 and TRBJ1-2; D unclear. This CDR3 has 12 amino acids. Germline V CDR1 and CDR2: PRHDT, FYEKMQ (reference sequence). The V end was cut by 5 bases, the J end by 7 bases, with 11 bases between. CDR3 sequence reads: CASSQGGRGYTF. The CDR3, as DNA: TGTGCCAGCAGCCAAGGTGGGCGTGGCTACACCTTC.

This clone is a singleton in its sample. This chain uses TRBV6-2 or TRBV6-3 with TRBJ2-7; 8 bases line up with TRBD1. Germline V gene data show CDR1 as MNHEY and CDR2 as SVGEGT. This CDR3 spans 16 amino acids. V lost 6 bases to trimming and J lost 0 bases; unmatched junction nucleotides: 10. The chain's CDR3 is CASSRETGVNSYEQYF. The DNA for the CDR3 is TGTGCCAGCAGCAGGGAGACAGGGGTTAACTCCTACGAGCAGTACTTC.

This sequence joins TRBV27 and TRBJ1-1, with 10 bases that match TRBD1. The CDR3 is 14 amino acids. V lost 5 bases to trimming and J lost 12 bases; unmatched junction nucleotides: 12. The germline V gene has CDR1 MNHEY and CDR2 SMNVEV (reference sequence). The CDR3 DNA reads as TGTGCCAGCAGTCCCCTCTCCAGGGACAGGGGTACTTTCTTT. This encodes CASSPLSRDRGTFF.

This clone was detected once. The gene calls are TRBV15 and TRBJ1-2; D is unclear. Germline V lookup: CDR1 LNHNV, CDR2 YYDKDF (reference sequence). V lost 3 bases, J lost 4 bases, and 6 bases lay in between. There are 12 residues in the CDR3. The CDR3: CATSRGPYGYTF. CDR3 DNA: TGTGCCACCAGCAGGGGCCCCTATGGCTACACCTTC.